Reported below is one T cell receptor beta chain. Its antigen is not known. The donors were members of the validation cohort comprising about 130 subjects, separate from the approximately 670-subject first cohort. Assay used: immunoSEQ multiplex PCR; TCRdb lists only in-frame clones, some missing. Of tens of thousands of clones listed, roughly nine tenths are singletons. The data were obtained in a study of cytomegalovirus exposure and HLA in healthy donors. About the research overall: The same platform as the roughly 670 first-cohort repertoires was used for the 110 or so validation repertoires, a later analysis reported. Study-wide results and caveats: Whilst most TCR sequences proved rare, a subset of public TCRs occurred across many donors. Reported performance of the classifier showed diagnosis of cytomegalovirus status with high specificity and sensitivity.

The CDR3 runs 13 residues. Between the trimmed V and J ends, which lost 0 bases and 7 bases, there was a span of 9 bases. Looked up from germline, CDR1 is LGHNA and CDR2 is YSLEER. The clonotype was recovered from a man between 18 and 29 years old in good health and CMV-seronegative. The sample comprised PBMCs. V and J are TRBV4-3 and TRBJ1-2; no clear D. The DNA of the CDR3 is TGCGCCAGCAGCCAAGAGACCAGAGGTGGCTACACCTTC. It is translated as CASSQETRGGYTF.